The entry below describes one T cell receptor beta chain. The antigen is unknown. This sample was included in a study of identical twins. General observations from the study: Out-of-frame alpha sequences shared by twins showed excess low generation probability.

With V trimmed by 6 bases and J by 4 bases, 6 bases remained unmatched. The germline V gene encodes CDR1 ENHRY and CDR2 SYGVKD. CDR3 length: 14 amino acids. Template switching supplied a universal primer site; unique molecular identifiers were carried on the cDNA. TCRdb reanalysed the 5' RACE reads using MiXCR and keeps one entry per CDR3 protein. The sample carries 1.5 million to 2 million distinct CDR3 sequences, about 31% recorded once. Healthy Caucasians, and only they, were the donors. Specimen: cord blood. The chain joins TRBV10-3 to TRBJ2-7, with 10 bases identical to TRBD1. This TCR was recovered from a newborn girl in good health. The CDR3 sequence is CAIRQTGGTYEQYF. CDR3 DNA sequence: TGTGCCATCAGACAGACAGGGGGCACGTACGAGCAGTACTTC.